The present T cell receptor beta chain was sequenced within a study of blood T cells in healthy people across ages. The second PCR ran roughly 7 to 11 cycles with a sample-barcoded 5' primer and J-beta primers. TCRdb used MiXCR to reprocess the 5' RACE reads, holding one entry per CDR3 protein. The sample yields over 1.5 million distinct CDR3 sequences, just under 50% seen once. CDR1 SGHDT and CDR2 YYEEEE come from the germline V gene. V gave up 1 base and J gave up 2 bases; unmatched junction bases: 8. The length of the CDR3 is 17 residues. With respect to this clonotype: Its target is unknown.

The study, taken as a whole, reports: Naive CD4+ cell counts and diversity both ran higher in long-lived than in aged donors. Naive and antigen-experienced cells could not be conclusively compared, given unsorted PBMCs.

The chain uses TRBV5-6 and TRBJ2-4, with TRBD1 identical over 8 bases. The sequence was obtained from a woman in her thirties or forties in good health. The material sequenced was blood. The CDR3: CASSLIGQGGTKNIQYF. DNA for the CDR3: TGTGCCAGCAGCTTGATTGGACAGGGAGGTACCAAAAACATTCAGTACTTC.